These T cell receptor beta chains were read from a single sample in a study of CDR3 diversity in severe acne. From the PCR reads, TCRdb called clonotypes with MiXCR, one entry per CDR3 protein. This table has roughly 100,000 distinct CDR3 sequences, roughly half appearing once. Sequenced sample: blood. Receptor source: a male donor with acne. CDR3s include the opening cysteine and the closing phenylalanine or tryptophan. Each record gives: V gene, J gene, CDR3 protein.

V gene: TRBV20-1
J gene: TRBJ2-1
CDR3 protein: CSASRGDYNEQFF

V gene: TRBV7-2
J gene: TRBJ1-3
CDR3 protein: CASSLPRGLTGNTIYF

V gene: TRBV13
J gene: TRBJ2-1
CDR3 protein: CASSPGQGRDNEQFF

V gene: TRBV6-1
J gene: TRBJ2-5
CDR3 protein: CASSFGGTSEQETQYF

V gene: TRBV12-3/TRBV12-4
J gene: TRBJ2-5
CDR3 protein: CASSLTETQYF

V gene: TRBV7-8
J gene: TRBJ2-5
CDR3 protein: CASSQRTDTQETQYF

V gene: TRBV27
J gene: TRBJ1-6
CDR3 protein: CASSLGWSGPLHF

V gene: TRBV29-1
J gene: TRBJ2-1
CDR3 protein: CSVEDGGRPDNEQFF

V gene: TRBV10-1
J gene: TRBJ2-7
CDR3 protein: CAIPMTTSLYEQYF

V gene: TRBV11-2
J gene: TRBJ1-5
CDR3 protein: CATSRGVNQPQHF

V gene: TRBV19
J gene: TRBJ2-7
CDR3 protein: CASSTGWYYEQYF

V gene: TRBV5-1
J gene: TRBJ2-3
CDR3 protein: CASSLVEGADTQYF

V gene: TRBV7-2
J gene: TRBJ2-3
CDR3 protein: CASSLSSGRIYF

V gene: TRBV29-1
J gene: TRBJ1-2
CDR3 protein: CSVVGGRYYGYTF

V gene: TRBV29-1
J gene: TRBJ2-6
CDR3 protein: CSVRTWSSGANVLTF

V gene: TRBV24-1
J gene: TRBJ2-7
CDR3 protein: CATSDLFNYEQYF

V gene: TRBV10-3
J gene: TRBJ2-3
CDR3 protein: CAISEREGRDTQYF

V gene: TRBV18
J gene: TRBJ2-1
CDR3 protein: CASSPSAGLGYDEQFF

V gene: TRBV7-9
J gene: TRBJ2-6
CDR3 protein: CASSLTGGDGANVLTF

V gene: TRBV6-6
J gene: TRBJ2-5
CDR3 protein: CASSYEVSRYQETQYF

V gene: TRBV6-4
J gene: TRBJ2-3
CDR3 protein: CASSERATDTQYF

V gene: TRBV20-1
J gene: TRBJ1-2
CDR3 protein: CSTATIQVIVGYGYTF

V gene: TRBV20-1
J gene: TRBJ2-2
CDR3 protein: CSARGTSGSGRGAVF

V gene: TRBV7-2
J gene: TRBJ2-7
CDR3 protein: CASSIARGGEQYF

V gene: TRBV5-1
J gene: TRBJ2-5
CDR3 protein: CASSGGGGPQETQYF

V gene: TRBV2
J gene: TRBJ2-7
CDR3 protein: CASSERRYSSYEQYF

V gene: TRBV7-9
J gene: TRBJ2-5
CDR3 protein: CASSLALGEETQYF

V gene: TRBV6-5
J gene: TRBJ1-3
CDR3 protein: CASSHNRAIGNTIYF

V gene: TRBV20-1
J gene: TRBJ2-7
CDR3 protein: CSASSPAVSEQYF

V gene: TRBV14
J gene: TRBJ2-5
CDR3 protein: CASGRSYQETQYF

V gene: TRBV25-1
J gene: TRBJ2-3
CDR3 protein: CASSGRGLAGGPPDTQYF

V gene: TRBV20-1
J gene: TRBJ2-6
CDR3 protein: CSAGPMGGFSGANVLTF

V gene: TRBV20-1
J gene: TRBJ1-6
CDR3 protein: CSAFPTAGGPPLHF

V gene: TRBV10-3
J gene: TRBJ2-1
CDR3 protein: CAISAESAGNEQFF

V gene: TRBV29-1
J gene: TRBJ1-1
CDR3 protein: CSVEAGQGNTEAFF

V gene: TRBV4-2
J gene: TRBJ2-5
CDR3 protein: CASSQVPAGPVETQYF

V gene: TRBV6-1
J gene: TRBJ1-1
CDR3 protein: CASSESGGGRTEAFF

V gene: TRBV7-6
J gene: TRBJ2-7
CDR3 protein: CASSTGLAEVLIEQYF

V gene: TRBV9
J gene: TRBJ1-1
CDR3 protein: CASSVGWKMDTEAFF

V gene: TRBV2
J gene: TRBJ2-7
CDR3 protein: CARIGTSGRGVYEQYF

V gene: TRBV7-9
J gene: TRBJ2-7
CDR3 protein: CASSPQARGHGGEQYF